This T cell receptor (beta chain) stems from a study of T cells in Graves' hyperthyroidism and ophthalmopathy. Study-wide background: Specimen type is peripheral blood, collected at initial diagnosis prior to any treatment.

This clonotype occurred many times. Its specificity is unknown. Overall study results and limits: Blood also held most thyroid clonotypes expanded beyond 0.001.

CDR1 is MNHNS and CDR2 is SASEGT in the germline V gene. CDR3 length: 13 residues. V dropped 7 bases and J dropped 9 bases, with 16 bases sitting between them. The study excluded patients with uncontrolled infection, other autoimmune disease, pregnancy or lactation. Amplification yielded TCR beta CDR3 regions, with RNA transcripts as the source. The study used the HTBI primer set for a first-round RT-PCR of the TCR CDR3. TCRdb reprocessed the multiplex PCR reads with MiXCR, giving one entry per CDR3 protein. The sample has hundreds of thousands of distinct CDR3 sequences, about a fifth seen once. The chain employs TRBV6-1 and TRBJ2-1, with a possible D match to TRBD2 (6 bases). The sample was blood. The receptor was derived from a man between 25 and 39 years old with Graves' ophthalmopathy. CDR3 sequence (DNA): TGTGCCAGCACCTGGATCCCAGCGGGTGAGCAGTTCTTC. This encodes CASTWIPAGEQFF.